Listed here are 4 T cell receptor beta chains from one sample, sequenced in a study of blood T cell repertoires in COVID-19. The table came from immunoSEQ multiplex PCR; TCRdb's copy has only in-frame clones and leaves some out. This sample yields about 260,000 clones, of which over 75% are seen a single time; around 3% belongs to the top ten. Sequenced material: PBMCs or T cells enriched from blood (not recorded which). The origin of the receptors is a woman aged 40 to 49 who had been exposed to COVID-19.

The chain employs TRBV5-1 and TRBJ2-3; 7 nucleotides align to TRBD2. Germline CDR1 is SGHRS and CDR2 is YFSETQ. The CDR3 runs to 15 residues. The trim removed 4 bases at V and 5 bases at J, leaving 10 bases unmatched. CDR3: CASSQQSGVGDTQYF. The CDR3 nucleotides are TGCGCCAGCAGCCAGCAGAGCGGGGTGGGAGATACGCAGTATTTT. The full variable domain, in which reference TRBV5-1 and TRBJ2-3 provide the parts outside the CDR3, is KAGVTQTPRYLIKTRGQQVTLSCSPISGHRSVSWYQQTPGQGLQFLFEYFSETQRNKGNFPGRFSGRQFSNSRSEMNVSTLELGDSALYLCASSQQSGVGDTQYFGPGTRLTVL.

This sequence joins TRBV4-3 and TRBJ2-1; D is undetermined. The germline V gene encodes CDR1 LGHNA and CDR2 YSLEER. Trimming took 0 bases from V and 3 from J, leaving 9 bases between them. The CDR3 has 15 amino acids. CDR3 sequence reads: CASSQDSGNYNEQFF. The CDR3, as DNA: TGCGCCAGCAGCCAAGACAGTGGCAACTACAATGAGCAGTTCTTC.

V gene TRBV10-3 combines with J gene TRBJ1-5, with 7 positions matching TRBD1. Germline loops: CDR1 ENHRY, CDR2 SYGVKD. Trimming cost V 3 bases and J 2 bases; bases outside gene matches: 1. This CDR3 has 14 amino acids. Here the CDR3 reads CAISDDRGNQPQHF. The CDR3 coding sequence is TGTGCCATCAGTGATGACAGGGGCAATCAGCCCCAGCATTTT.

This sequence joins TRBV19 and TRBJ1-2, with D uncertain. Trimming shortened V by 6 bases and J by 1 base, and 12 bases separated the two germline ends. Per the germline V gene, CDR1 is LNHDA and CDR2 is SQIVND (reference sequence). The CDR3 runs to 14 residues. The CDR3 DNA sequence: TGTGCCAGTAGACCCCGGGGTTATAACTATGGCTACACCTTC. It encodes CASRPRGYNYGYTF.